This is a list of T cell receptor beta chains from one sample in a study of blood T cell repertoires in COVID-19. Using immunoSEQ multiplex PCR, the repertoire was profiled, and TCRdb retains in-frame clones only, with some absent. The sample lists 200,000 to 250,000 clones, just over 85% occurring once. The sequencing sample was made of PBMCs or T cells enriched from blood (not recorded which). The receptors originated from a man between 35 and 55 years old who had recovered from COVID-19. The CDR3 runs from the conserved cysteine through the conserved F or W. A D gene is named only where the DNA matches it firmly. Clone size appears in some rows only: once, few, many, or a class for an expanded clone.

J gene,V gene,D gene,clone size,CDR3 protein,CDR3 DNA
TRBJ1-2,TRBV7-8,TRBD1,-,CASSLGQGAGYGYTF,TGTGCCAGCAGCTTAGGACAGGGGGCGGGCTATGGCTACACCTTC
TRBJ2-3,TRBV7-8,TRBD2,-,CASLSGASTDTQYF,TGTGCCAGCCTTAGCGGGGCTAGCACAGATACGCAGTATTTT
TRBJ1-1,TRBV6-4,-,-,CASSDEGEAFF,TGTGCCAGCAGTGATGAGGGTGAAGCTTTCTTT
TRBJ2-1,TRBV28,TRBD2,-,CASSFGAGGQFF,TGTGCCAGCAGTTTCGGTGCGGGAGGGCAGTTCTTC
TRBJ1-6,TRBV5-1,-,few,CASSLSGELNSPLHF,TGCGCCAGCAGCTTGTCAGGGGAGTTAAATTCACCCCTCCACTTT
TRBJ2-3,TRBV12-3/TRBV12-4,-,-,CASSPSTDTQYF,TGTGCCAGCAGTCCTAGCACAGATACGCAGTATTTT
TRBJ2-1,TRBV12-5,TRBD1,-,CASGLEFTGTGTYNEQFF,TGTGCTAGTGGTTTGGAATTTACCGGGACAGGGACCTACAATGAGCAGTTCTTC
TRBJ1-6,TRBV27,-,-,CASSEKPGSPLHF,TGTGCCAGCAGTGAAAAACCGGGTTCACCCCTCCACTTT
TRBJ2-7,TRBV14,-,-,CASSQDRRYEQYF,TGTGCCAGCAGCCAAGATAGGAGATACGAGCAGTACTTC
TRBJ1-1,TRBV4-1,-,-,CASSQEIGGTEAFF,TGCGCCAGCAGCCAAGAGATCGGGGGCACTGAAGCTTTCTTT
TRBJ2-1,TRBV10-3,-,-,CAYAERVEVNEQFF,TGTGCCTACGCGGAGAGAGTGGAGGTTAATGAGCAGTTCTTC
TRBJ1-1,TRBV30,-,-,CALPGRPNTEAFF,TGTGCCTTACCGGGAAGACCTAACACTGAAGCTTTCTTT
TRBJ2-2,TRBV18,-,-,CASSPDSFTGELFF,TGTGCCAGCTCCCCGGACAGTTTCACCGGGGAGCTGTTTTTT
TRBJ2-6,TRBV7-9,-,-,CASSRDFSDSGANVLTF,TGTGCCAGCAGCCGGGACTTCTCCGACTCTGGGGCCAACGTCCTGACTTTC
TRBJ2-5,TRBV7-8,-,-,CASSPYQETQYF,TGTGCCAGCAGCCCATACCAAGAGACCCAGTACTTC
TRBJ1-6,TRBV7-2,-,-,CASSLWSQGNSPLHF,TGTGCCAGCAGCTTATGGTCGCAGGGTAATTCACCCCTCCACTTT